Listed below are T cell receptor beta chains from one sample, sequenced in a study of T-cell reconstitution after alpha-beta-depleted transplantation in children. A single record per CDR3 protein comes from TCRdb applying MiXCR to the PCR reads. The sample holds about 120,000 distinct CDR3 sequences, more than 20% seen once. Sequencing was performed on PBMCs, mostly from graft donor cells, taken 180 days after TCRalphabeta/CD19-depleted stem cell transplant. The receptors come from a male patient between 2 and 10 years old who had a stem cell transplant for chronic granulomatous disease, so the T cells may come from the graft donor. Each CDR3 is given with its conserved first and last residue. Fields, in order: CDR3 length, D gene, clone size, J gene, V gene, CDR3 DNA, CDR3 protein. A D gene is named only where the DNA matches it firmly. Part of the rows lack a size; the others show once, few, many or a class for expanded clones.

15 TRBD1 few TRBJ2-7 TRBV5-1 TGCGCCAGCAGCAGCTTGTCAGGGGGTAGCTACGAGCAGTACTTC CASSSLSGGSYEQYF
13 . medium-sized TRBJ2-1 TRBV20-1 TGCAGTGCTAGAGCCCCCCGCTCGAATGAGCAGTTCTTC CSARAPRSNEQFF
20 TRBD2 few TRBJ2-3 TRBV12-3/TRBV12-4 TGTGCCAGCAGACCTCAAGCCCGGGGACTAGCGGGAGGCATCACAGATACGCAGTATTTT CASRPQARGLAGGITDTQYF
16 TRBD2 . TRBJ2-2 TRBV6-1 TGTGCCAGCAGTCCCCCAGCGGGAGGAGACACCGGGGAGCTGTTTTTT CASSPPAGGDTGELFF
13 . few TRBJ1-3 TRBV29-1 TGCAGCGTTGCAACCGATGCGGGAAACACCATATATTTT CSVATDAGNTIYF
13 . . TRBJ1-6 TRBV7-9 TGTGCCAGCAGCTCGGGGTTTTGGTCACCCCTCCACTTT CASSSGFWSPLHF
15 . many TRBJ1-2 TRBV12-3/TRBV12-4 TGTGCCAGCAGTTTCCCGCGCGCAGGGGACTATGGCTACACCTTC CASSFPRAGDYGYTF
11 . many TRBJ2-4 TRBV29-1 TGCAGCTCGGTGGCCAAAAACATTCAGTACTTC CSSVAKNIQYF
14 . . TRBJ2-7 TRBV14 TGTGCCAGCAGCCAAGATGAAGGGTTCAACGAGCAGTACTTC CASSQDEGFNEQYF
16 TRBD2 . TRBJ2-1 TRBV18 TGTGCCAGCTCACCACCACGGGCGGGAGTTTTTAATGAGCAGTTCTTC CASSPPRAGVFNEQFF
15 . many TRBJ2-5 TRBV15 TGTGCCACCAGCAAAGAGGGGGTAGGGCCCGAGACCCAGTACTTC CATSKEGVGPETQYF
16 . many TRBJ2-1 TRBV20-1 TGCAGTGCTAGAGGGGCAGCCAGCGGCTCCTACAATGAGCAGTTCTTC CSARGAASGSYNEQFF
16 TRBD2 . TRBJ2-3 TRBV7-2 TGTGCCAGCAGCTTAGGGACTAGCGTAAGCACAGATACGCAGTATTTT CASSLGTSVSTDTQYF
15 . many TRBJ2-3 TRBV7-7 TGTGCCAGCAGCTTAGGAGTCCACGTCACAGATACGCAGTATTTT CASSLGVHVTDTQYF
11 . . TRBJ2-2 TRBV6-6 TGTGCCAGCAGTTACCCCGGGGAGCTGTTTTTT CASSYPGELFF
18 . many TRBJ2-1 TRBV27 TGTGCCAGCAGTTTAGAGCCTCCAGTCGGCGGATCCTACAATGAGCAGTTCTTC CASSLEPPVGGSYNEQFF
12 . many TRBJ1-2 TRBV10-3 TGTGCCATCGCGACAGACCTCTATGGCTACACCTTC CAIATDLYGYTF
12 . few TRBJ2-7 TRBV13 TGTGCCAGCACCCTAGGGTCCGGGGAGCAGTACTTC CASTLGSGEQYF
14 TRBD1 . TRBJ1-2 TRBV7-9 TGTGCCAGCAGCGATTCGGACAGGGTGGGCGGCTACACCTTC CASSDSDRVGGYTF
16 TRBD2 . TRBJ2-1 TRBV10-3 TGTGCCATCAGTGAGCCTTGGACTAGCGGGGTGAATGAGCAGTTCTTC CAISEPWTSGVNEQFF
11 . few TRBJ2-7 TRBV7-8 TGTGCCAGCAGCAACAGGGACGAGCAGTACTTC CASSNRDEQYF
12 . few TRBJ1-1 TRBV29-1 TGCAGCGTTGTTAGGCCGGGGACTGAAGCTTTCTTT CSVVRPGTEAFF
17 . . TRBJ2-1 TRBV11-2 TGTGCCAGCAGCTTAGGCCCCTTGATCGGCAAAAGAAATGAGCAGTTCTTC CASSLGPLIGKRNEQFF
13 . few TRBJ2-3 TRBV29-1 TGCAGCGTGTCCGGGACACACACAGATACGCAGTATTTT CSVSGTHTDTQYF
15 . many TRBJ2-3 TRBV20-1 TGCAGTGCTACAGTGGGAGTATCTGGCACAGATACGCAGTATTTT CSATVGVSGTDTQYF
13 . many TRBJ2-3 TRBV5-1 TGCGCCAGCAGCTTCTCAGGGGCCGATACGCAGTATTTT CASSFSGADTQYF
19 TRBD2 many TRBJ2-1 TRBV20-1 TGCAGTGCTAGAGATCTCGCCGGTCTAGCGGGAGGGGTAATGAATGAGCAGTTCTTC CSARDLAGLAGGVMNEQFF